Shown below are 13 T cell receptor beta chains from a single sample sequenced in a study of blood T cell repertoires in COVID-19 (dated by TCRdb to 2020 to 2021). The library was prepared using the immunoSEQ multiplex PCR assay. TCRdb's version of the immuneACCESS table is confined to in-frame rearrangements and falls short of the full clone set. An unresolved V gene accounts for under half of the shortfall where checked; the remainder is of unknown origin. Counted in this sample were roughly 220,000 clones; 84% of them appeared once. Roughly 2.3% of the sample belongs to the ten largest clones. The sequenced material came from peripheral blood. All receptors come from a woman aged 55-70 years with acute or convalescent COVID-19.

On this clone: A junction boundary mismatches the germline segment, possibly from a read error. The gene calls are TRBV7-3 and TRBJ2-5; tentatively, D is TRBD1 (6 bases). In germline, CDR1 is SGHTA, CDR2 FQGTGA. This CDR3 is 16 amino acids long. CDR3 region: CASSLSPKTGQGTQYF. In nucleotides, the CDR3 is TGTGCCAGCAGCTTAAGTCCCAAGACAGGCCAAGGGACCCAGTACTTC.

The DNA for the CDR3 is TGTGCCAGCAGCAAACGGGACTACACAGATACGCAGTATTTT. Encoded protein: CASSKRDYTDTQYF. The chain uses TRBV5-6 and TRBJ2-3; TRBD2 matches 7 bases. Germline CDR1 SGHDT, CDR2 YYEEEE. After removal of 4 bases from V and 2 bases from J, the junction contained 4 bases not matched to a gene. CDR3 length: 14 amino acids.

This chain connects TRBV4-1 to TRBJ1-1; 8 nucleotides line up with TRBD1. The germline CDR1 and CDR2 sequences are MGHRA and YSYEKL. The CDR3 is 18 amino acids. V dropped 4 bases and J dropped 4; count of bases not matched to a gene: 17. CDR3 in amino acids: CASSPGRGRGHVGTEAFF. CDR3 DNA sequence: TGCGCCAGCAGCCCGGGTAGGGGCAGGGGGCATGTCGGCACTGAAGCTTTCTTT.

This clone showed up just a few times. V usage is TRBV6-6 and J usage is TRBJ2-5; D may be TRBD2 (6 bases). This CDR3 comprises 14 residues. Trimming removed 4 bases from V and 7 bases from J, with 16 bases in between. CDR1 and CDR2 (germline): MNHNY, SVGAGI (reference sequence). DNA for the CDR3: TGTGCCAGCAGTTGGGACTCCTATGGGGGGACCCAGTACTTC. It encodes CASSWDSYGGTQYF.

This clone has just a few counts. The chain uses TRBV19 and TRBJ1-1, with TRBD1 as a possible D gene (5 bases). Germline CDR1 and CDR2: LNHDA and SQIVND (reference sequence). V was shortened by 7 bases and J by 1 base, with 10 bases between the two germline ends. CDR3 length: 13 residues. The CDR3 loop reads CASKWTPNTEAFF. CDR3 coding DNA: TGTGCCAGTAAGTGGACACCGAACACTGAAGCTTTCTTT.

The rearrangement links TRBV9 to TRBJ1-6, with unresolved D. V was clipped by 4 bases and J by 9 bases, with 17 bases between them. The germline CDR1 and CDR2 sequences are SGDLS and YYNGEE. The CDR3 consists of 15 residues. CDR3: CASSPIDGLSSPLHF. The CDR3 coding sequence is TGTGCCAGCAGCCCGATCGACGGGTTAAGTTCACCCCTCCACTTT.

Written as DNA, the CDR3 is TGTGCCATCGGCGGCCTTAACGGCTACACCTTC. Its translation: CAIGGLNGYTF. The chain recombines TRBV10-3 with TRBJ1-2; D gene uncertain. V lost 8 bases and J 8 bases, leaving 12 bases between the germline ends. The germline V gene has CDR1 ENHRY and CDR2 SYGVKD. The CDR3 sequence is 11 residues long.

CDR3 bases: TGTGCCAGCAGCTCGACTAGGGGCACCGGGGAGCTGTTTTTT. It is translated as CASSSTRGTGELFF. This rearrangement joins TRBV7-2 to TRBJ2-2, with D maybe TRBD2 (6 bases). V lost 4 bases and J 4 bases, leaving 10 bases between the germline ends. Per the germline V gene, CDR1 is SGHTA and CDR2 is FQGNSA. This CDR3 has 14 residues.

The chain carries TRBV27 and TRBJ2-2, with 15 bases matching TRBD2. The V segment lost 5 bases and the J segment 5 bases; nucleotides outside the gene matches: 6. This CDR3 spans 17 amino acids. The germline V gene encodes CDR1 MNHEY and CDR2 SMNVEV (reference sequence). The CDR3 here is CASSRPGLAGGTGELFF. CDR3 bases: TGTGCCAGCAGTCGCCCCGGACTAGCGGGGGGGACCGGGGAGCTGTTTTTT.

The chain links TRBV5-1 to TRBJ1-5; no firm D call. With 0 bases removed from V and 7 bases from J, the gap between germline ends came to 14 bases. The CDR3 is 15 amino acids. Germline V gene sequence: CDR1 SGHRS, CDR2 YFSETQ. DNA of the CDR3: TGCGCCAGCAGCTTGGTCCCGGGGAGCTACCAGCCCCAGCATTTT. This sequence encodes CASSLVPGSYQPQHF.

CDR3 coding DNA: TGTGCCAGCAGCCAAGATAGTGGGCCCGAGCAGTACTTC. Its protein is CASSQDSGPEQYF. The J gene is TRBJ2-7, the V gene TRBV4-2; D not certain. This CDR3 has 13 amino acids. The ends were cut back, 0 bases at V and 6 bases at J, with 9 bases in the middle. Germline CDR1 is LGHNA and CDR2 is YNFKEQ.

This sequence joins TRBV28 and TRBJ1-1; weak D call: TRBD1 (5 bases). Germline loops: CDR1 MDHEN, CDR2 SYDVKM. This CDR3 is 16 amino acids long. V gave up 5 bases and J gave up 1 base, with 17 bases separating them. The CDR3 DNA is TGTGCCAGCAGTCGTCCCTTTGGGGCTCGGAACACTGAAGCTTTCTTT. Protein product: CASSRPFGARNTEAFF.

The chain recombines TRBV19 with TRBJ1-1, with no clear D. This CDR3 comprises 14 residues. Trimming left V 4 bases short and J 0 bases short, with 9 bases between. Per the germline V gene, CDR1 is LNHDA and CDR2 is SQIVND (reference sequence). CDR3 nucleotide sequence: TGTGCCAGTAGTAGTACACGCATGAACACTGAAGCTTTCTTT. Amino acid sequence: CASSSTRMNTEAFF.